The 4 T cell receptor beta chains below were found in one sample sequenced in a study of CD8+ T cells in alopecia areata. Noted treatment: oral pan-JAK inhibitor, 5-10 mg twice daily. Reverse transcribed after extraction, RNA yielded cDNA as the sequencing template. The repertoire was sequenced with immunoSEQ multiplex PCR; TCRdb's copy has only in-frame clones and lacks some. The table records about 220,000 clones, around three fifths of them present only once. This specimen was CD4+ T cells sorted from blood, taken at week 4, from a patient treated with tofacitinib. The receptors derive from a human donor with alopecia areata.

V usage is TRBV4-3 and J usage is TRBJ2-1; 14 nucleotides align to TRBD2. Germline CDR1 reads LGHNA; CDR2 reads YSLEER. CDR3 length: 17 amino acids. After removal of 3 bases from V and 3 bases from J, the junction contained 4 bases not matched to a gene. DNA of the CDR3: TGCGCCAGCAGCCAGCTGGGGACTAGCGGGGGCTACAATGAGCAGTTCTTC. It yields the protein CASSQLGTSGGYNEQFF.

V and J are TRBV6-6 and TRBJ2-2; a weak D match, TRBD1 (5 bases). Trimming took off 2 bases at V and 6 bases at J, with 13 bases between the two ends. The CDR3 is made up of 15 amino acids. Looked up from germline, CDR1 is MNHNY and CDR2 is SVGAGI (reference sequence). The CDR3 nucleotides read TGTGCCAGCAGTTACCCTGGCAGGGTGGCCGGGGAGCTGTTTTTT. Translating it yields CASSYPGRVAGELFF.

This clone was seen a few times. The chain combines TRBV2 with TRBJ2-1; 11 bases fit TRBD2. Per the germline V gene, CDR1 is SNHLY and CDR2 is FYNNEI. With V trimmed by 6 bases and J by 7 bases, 5 bases remained unmatched. The CDR3 spans 14 residues. The CDR3 coding sequence is TGTGCCAGCAGCTCGGGACTAGCGGCAAATGAGCAGTTCTTC. Encoded protein: CASSSGLAANEQFF. The full variable domain, rest sourced from reference TRBV2 and TRBJ2-1, is EPEVTQTPSHQVTQMGQEVILRCVPISNHLYFYWYRQILGQKVEFLVSFYNNEISEKSEIFDDQFSVERPDGSNFTLKIRSTKLEDSAMYFCASSSGLAANEQFFGPGTRLTVL.

This clone has only a few counts. The chain couples TRBV11-2 to TRBJ2-3, with 10 bases that match TRBD2. V lost 5 bases and J lost 7; bases outside the gene matches: 3. CDR3 size: 13 residues. CDR1 is SGHAT and CDR2 is FQNNGV in the germline V gene. The CDR3 region is CASSASGGNTQYF. CDR3 bases: TGTGCCAGCAGCGCTAGCGGGGGAAATACGCAGTATTTT.